The 20 T cell receptor beta chains below were found in one sample sequenced in a study of CD8 T cells in Susac syndrome. Reverse transcription used about 0.45 to 1 ug RNA and random hexamers. TCRdb called the immunoSEQ multiplex PCR reads again in MiXCR, with one record for every CDR3 protein. The profile shows 150,000 to 200,000 distinct CDR3 sequences, around 95% of them singletons. The sample taken for sequencing was CD4+ T cells from PBMCs. Receptors were obtained from a human donor in good health.

The chain is built from TRBV5-6 and TRBJ2-3; either TRBD1 or TRBD2 may supply D (6 bases each). The CDR3 has 13 amino acids. CDR1 is SGHDT and CDR2 is YYEEEE in the germline V gene. V lost 1 base and J lost 6, with 9 bases in between. CDR3 residues: CASSLWGADTQYF. The CDR3 coding sequence is TGTGCCAGCAGCTTGTGGGGGGCCGATACGCAGTATTTT.

This chain uses TRBV29-1 with TRBJ2-1, with 8 positions matching TRBD2. V lost 5 bases and J lost 7; bases outside the gene matches: 7. CDR3 length: 13 amino acids. Germline V gene lookup returns CDR1 SQVTM and CDR2 ANQGSEA. The CDR3 nucleotides read TGCAGCGTTTACGGGGGGGCCCCAAATGAGCAGTTCTTC. This sequence encodes CSVYGGAPNEQFF.

The CDR3 coding sequence is TGCGCCAGCAGCCTGGGACAGGGCCCTACGGAGCAGTACTTC. Amino acids: CASSLGQGPTEQYF. This rearrangement joins TRBV5-1 to TRBJ2-7; TRBD1 agrees at 9 bases. The CDR3 loop spans 14 amino acids. The germline V gene has CDR1 SGHRS and CDR2 YFSETQ. Trimming cost V 4 bases and J 7 bases; bases outside gene matches: 9.

The V gene is TRBV6-5, the J gene TRBJ1-6; perhaps TRBD1 as D (6 bases). Germline CDR1 reads MNHEY; CDR2 reads SVGAGI. The length of the CDR3 is 14 residues. V lost 5 bases and J 5 bases, leaving 10 bases between the germline ends. This CDR3 is CASSLGADNSPLHF. As DNA, the CDR3 is TGTGCCAGCAGTCTGGGGGCGGATAATTCACCCCTCCACTTT.

This chain uses TRBV20-1 with TRBJ2-3; 11 bases align to TRBD2. Losses at the gene ends were 4 bases for V and 6 bases for J; bases not matched to a gene: 9. CDR1 is DFQATT and CDR2 is SNEGSKA in the germline V gene (reference sequence). The CDR3 is made up of 15 amino acids. CDR3 sequence reads: CSATLTSGVVDTQYF. In DNA, the CDR3 is TGCAGTGCTACTCTGACTAGCGGGGTTGTGGATACGCAGTATTTT.

This clonotype showed up just a few times. The rearrangement uses TRBV11-2 and TRBJ2-5; 7 bases match TRBD2. Per germline, CDR1 SGHAT and CDR2 FQNNGV. The CDR3 covers 14 residues. The V gene end was trimmed by 3 bases and the J gene end by 1 base; junction bases not matched to a gene: 2. CDR3 DNA sequence: TGTGCCAGCAGCTTTGGGGGGGGCCAAGAGACCCAGTACTTC. Protein: CASSFGGGQETQYF.

The chain joins TRBV4-2 to TRBJ1-2; perhaps TRBD1 as D (5 bases). V lost 7 bases to trimming and J lost 7 bases, with 16 bases between them. The length of the CDR3 is 13 residues. Germline V lookup: CDR1 LGHNA, CDR2 YNFKEQ. CDR3 region: CASNGDRLVGYTF. The CDR3 DNA reads TGTGCCAGCAATGGGGACCGTTTAGTTGGCTACACCTTC.

This chain links TRBV30 with TRBJ1-5; D is ambiguous. Trimming removed 1 base at V and 9 bases at J, with 10 bases between. The CDR3 extends over 12 amino acids. CDR1 is GTSNPN and CDR2 is SVGIG in the germline V gene (reference sequence). CDR3 sequence: CAWSGTSWPQHF. The CDR3 coding sequence is TGTGCCTGGAGTGGGACCTCCTGGCCCCAGCATTTT.

The chain has TRBV18 and TRBJ1-1, with 8 bases lining up with TRBD1. V trimming: 5 bases; J trimming: 1 base; junction bases outside the gene matches: 9. In germline, CDR1 is KGHSH, CDR2 LQKENI. CDR3 length equals 16 residues. The CDR3 here is CASSWDRTIKNTEAFF. For the CDR3, the DNA is TGTGCCAGCTCATGGGACAGGACAATAAAGAACACTGAAGCTTTCTTT. The whole variable domain, remainder taken from reference TRBV18 and TRBJ1-1, is NAGVMQNPRHLVRRRGQEARLRCSPMKGHSHVYWYRQLPEEGLKFMVYLQKENIIDESGMPKERFSAEFPKEGPSILRIQQVVRGDSAAYFCASSWDRTIKNTEAFFGQGTRLTVV.

DNA for the CDR3: TGTGCCAGCAGCCCCCGTACTACTTTCCGCTCCTACAATGAGCAGTTCTTC. This codes for CASSPRTTFRSYNEQFF. This chain uses TRBV9 with TRBJ2-1; the D is unclear. The CDR3 runs to 17 residues. Germline V gene data show CDR1 as SGDLS and CDR2 as YYNGEE. The germline V and J ends were trimmed by 4 bases and 0 bases, with 17 bases remaining between them. The full variable domain, completed using reference TRBV9 and TRBJ2-1, is DSGVTQTPKHLITATGQRVTLRCSPRSGDLSVYWYQQSLDQGLQFLIQYYNGEERAKGNILERFSAQQFPDLHSELNLSSLELGDSALYFCASSPRTTFRSYNEQFFGPGTRLTVL.

This clonotype is a singleton in its sample. The rearrangement joins TRBV4-3 to TRBJ1-3, with TRBD1 as a possible D gene (6 bases). Germline assignment: CDR1 LGHNA and CDR2 YSLEER. The CDR3 covers 16 residues. V was trimmed by 3 bases and J by 7 bases, leaving 19 bases between them. CDR3 DNA sequence: TGCGCCAGCAGCCACAGCACAGGGCCCCCTCAGAACACCATATATTTT. It codes for CASSHSTGPPQNTIYF.

The chain carries TRBV25-1 and TRBJ1-5; no reliable D call. The CDR3 runs 14 residues. Germline V gene sequence: CDR1 MGHDK, CDR2 SYGVNS. The V and J ends lost 5 bases and 0 bases respectively, with 8 bases between them. In DNA form, the CDR3 reads TGTGCCAGCAGTAAACTTAATAGCAATCAGCCCCAGCATTTT. This gives the protein CASSKLNSNQPQHF. Looking up the rest from reference TRBV25-1 and TRBJ1-5 gives the full variable domain: EADIYQTPRYLVIGTGKKITLECSQTMGHDKMYWYQQDPGMELHLIHYSYGVNSTEKGDLSSESTVSRIRTEHFPLTLESARPSHTSQYLCASSKLNSNQPQHFGDGTRLSIL.

V is TRBV7-3 and J is TRBJ1-6, with D perhaps TRBD1 (6 bases). Germline CDR1 and CDR2: SGHTA and FQGTGA. This CDR3 has 15 residues. Trimming removed 5 bases from V and 11 bases from J, with 19 bases in between. CDR3 sequence reads: CASSPQGSEGTPLHF. Here the CDR3 DNA reads TGTGCCAGCAGCCCCCAGGGGAGTGAGGGAACACCCCTCCACTTT. Complete variable domain (other parts from reference TRBV7-3 and TRBJ1-6): GAGVSQTPSNKVTEKGKYVELRCDPISGHTALYWYRQSLGQGPEFLIYFQGTGAADDSGLPNDRFFAVRPEGSVSTLKIQRTERGDSAVYLCASSPQGSEGTPLHFGNGTRLTVT.

This chain connects TRBV10-3 to TRBJ2-1; 9 nucleotides match TRBD1. The V segment lost 7 bases and the J segment 4 bases; nucleotides outside the gene matches: 5. There are 14 residues in the CDR3. CDR1 and CDR2 (germline): ENHRY, SYGVKD. This CDR3 reads CAIKGQGSYNEQFF. For the CDR3, the DNA is TGTGCCATCAAGGGACAGGGAAGTTACAATGAGCAGTTCTTC.

The rearrangement joins TRBV30 to TRBJ1-4; D is perhaps TRBD1 (6 bases). Trimming stripped 2 bases from V and 7 bases from J, with 11 bases between. The CDR3 has 13 amino acids. CDR1 is GTSNPN and CDR2 is SVGIG in the germline V gene (reference sequence). The CDR3 region is CAWSTQQGEKLFF. In nucleotides, the CDR3 is TGTGCCTGGAGTACCCAACAGGGTGAAAAACTGTTTTTT. The full variable domain, in which reference TRBV30 and TRBJ1-4 provide the parts outside the CDR3, is SQTIHQWPATLVQPVGSPLSLECTVEGTSNPNLYWYRQAAGRGLQLLFYSVGIGQISSEVPQNLSASRPQDRQFILSSKKLLLSDSGFYLCAWSTQQGEKLFFGSGTQLSVL.

This clonotype was seen only once. The chain combines TRBV6-2 or TRBV6-3 with TRBJ2-1; D is unresolved. Germline CDR1 is MNHEY and CDR2 is SVGEGT. Deletions cut 4 bases from V and 1 base from J, with 2 bases between. This CDR3 region has 12 residues. CDR3 sequence: CASSWSYNEQFF. CDR3 in DNA: TGTGCCAGCAGTTGGTCCTACAATGAGCAGTTCTTC.

The J gene is TRBJ2-5, the V gene TRBV20-1; maybe TRBD1 (5 bases). Germline CDR1 is DFQATT and CDR2 is SNEGSKA (reference sequence). CDR3 length equals 14 residues. V was clipped by 6 bases and J by 3 bases, with 17 bases between them. The CDR3: CSAPDVQGKETQYF. Here the CDR3 DNA reads TGCAGTGCCCCGGACGTCCAGGGAAAAGAGACCCAGTACTTC.

J is TRBJ2-7 and V is TRBV3-1; D remains unclear. The V end lost 0 bases, the J end lost 3 bases, and 3 bases lay between the germline ends. Germline V gene lookup returns CDR1 LGHDT and CDR2 YNNKEL (reference sequence). The CDR3 contains 12 residues. As DNA, the CDR3 is TGTGCCAGCAGCCAAGAGAGCTACGAGCAGTACTTC. Its translation is CASSQESYEQYF.

The chain joins TRBV7-2 to TRBJ2-1; D remains ambiguous. CDR1 and CDR2 from the germline V gene are SGHTA and FQGNSA. V dropped 1 base and J dropped 5 bases, with 9 bases sitting between them. The CDR3 is 14 amino acids. The DNA of the CDR3 is TGTGCCAGCAGCTTAGTTGGTTCCAACAATGAGCAGTTCTTC. This codes for CASSLVGSNNEQFF. The complete variable domain, with remaining parts taken from reference TRBV7-2 and TRBJ2-1, reads GAGVSQSPSNKVTEKGKDVELRCDPISGHTALYWYRQSLGQGLEFLIYFQGNSAPDKSGLPSDRFSAERTGGSVSTLTIQRTQQEDSAVYLCASSLVGSNNEQFFGPGTRLTVL.

The chain links TRBV10-3 to TRBJ2-7; D tentatively reads TRBD1 or TRBD2 (5 bases each). CDR1 and CDR2 from the germline V gene are ENHRY and SYGVKD. V shed 6 bases and J shed 3 bases, with 12 bases lying between them. This CDR3 has 13 residues. CDR3 protein: CAISPRDGYEQYF. CDR3 DNA sequence: TGTGCCATCAGCCCCCGGGACGGCTACGAGCAGTACTTC.